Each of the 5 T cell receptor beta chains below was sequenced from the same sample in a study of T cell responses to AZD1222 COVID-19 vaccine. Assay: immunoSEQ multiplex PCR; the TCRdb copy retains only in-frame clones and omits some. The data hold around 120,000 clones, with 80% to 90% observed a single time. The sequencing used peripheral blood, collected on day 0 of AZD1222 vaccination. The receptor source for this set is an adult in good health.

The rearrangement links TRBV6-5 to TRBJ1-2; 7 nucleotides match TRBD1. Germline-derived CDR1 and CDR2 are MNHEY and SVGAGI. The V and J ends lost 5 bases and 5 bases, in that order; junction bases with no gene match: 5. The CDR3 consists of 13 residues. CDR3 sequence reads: CASSPGTVYGYTF. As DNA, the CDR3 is TGTGCCAGCAGTCCAGGGACAGTTTATGGCTACACCTTC.

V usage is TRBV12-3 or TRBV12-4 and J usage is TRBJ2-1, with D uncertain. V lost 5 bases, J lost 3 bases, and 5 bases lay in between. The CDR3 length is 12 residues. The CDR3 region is CASSRIYNEQFF. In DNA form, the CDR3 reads TGTGCCAGCAGTAGGATCTACAATGAGCAGTTCTTC.

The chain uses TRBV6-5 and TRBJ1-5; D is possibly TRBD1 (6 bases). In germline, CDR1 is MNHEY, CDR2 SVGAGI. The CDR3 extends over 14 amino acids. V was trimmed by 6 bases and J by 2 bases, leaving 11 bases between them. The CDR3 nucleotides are TGTGCCAGCAGAGGCAGACAGGGCAATCAGCCCCAGCATTTT. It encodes CASRGRQGNQPQHF.

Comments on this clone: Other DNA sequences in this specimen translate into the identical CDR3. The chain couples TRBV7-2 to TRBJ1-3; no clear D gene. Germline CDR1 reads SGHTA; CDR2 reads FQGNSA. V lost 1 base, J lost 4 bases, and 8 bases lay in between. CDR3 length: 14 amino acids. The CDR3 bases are TGTGCCAGCAGCTTAGGGGTAGCGGGAAACACCATATATTTT. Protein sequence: CASSLGVAGNTIYF.

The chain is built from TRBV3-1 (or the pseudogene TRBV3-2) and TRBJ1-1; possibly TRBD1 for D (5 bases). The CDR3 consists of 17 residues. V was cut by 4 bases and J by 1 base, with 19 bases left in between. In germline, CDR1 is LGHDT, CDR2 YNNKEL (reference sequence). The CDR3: CASSPPFLSGSNTEAFF. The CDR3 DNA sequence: TGTGCCAGCAGCCCCCCTTTCCTATCAGGGTCGAACACTGAAGCTTTCTTT.